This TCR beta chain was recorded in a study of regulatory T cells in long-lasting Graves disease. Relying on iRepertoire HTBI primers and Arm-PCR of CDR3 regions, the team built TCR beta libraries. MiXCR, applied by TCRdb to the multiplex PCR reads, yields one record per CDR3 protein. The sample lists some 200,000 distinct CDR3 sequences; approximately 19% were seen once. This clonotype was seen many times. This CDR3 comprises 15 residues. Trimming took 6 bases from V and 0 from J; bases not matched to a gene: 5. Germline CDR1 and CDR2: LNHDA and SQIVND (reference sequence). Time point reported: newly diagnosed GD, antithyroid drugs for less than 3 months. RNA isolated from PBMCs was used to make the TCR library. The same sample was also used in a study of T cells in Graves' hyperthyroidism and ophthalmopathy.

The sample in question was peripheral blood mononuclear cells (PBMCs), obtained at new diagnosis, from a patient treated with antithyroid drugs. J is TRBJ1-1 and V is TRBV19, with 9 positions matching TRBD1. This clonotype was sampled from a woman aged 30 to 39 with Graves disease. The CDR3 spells CASSLQGAMNTEAFF. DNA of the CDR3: TGTGCCAGTAGCCTACAGGGGGCGATGAACACTGAAGCTTTCTTT.